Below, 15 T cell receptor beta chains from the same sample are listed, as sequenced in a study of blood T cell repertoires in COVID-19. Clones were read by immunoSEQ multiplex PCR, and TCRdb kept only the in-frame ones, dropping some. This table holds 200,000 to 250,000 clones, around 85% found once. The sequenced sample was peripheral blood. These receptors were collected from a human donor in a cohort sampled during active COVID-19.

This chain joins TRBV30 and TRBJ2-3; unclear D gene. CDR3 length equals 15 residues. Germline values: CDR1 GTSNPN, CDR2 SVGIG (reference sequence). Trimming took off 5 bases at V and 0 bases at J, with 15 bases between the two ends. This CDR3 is CAWSPWAASTDTQYF. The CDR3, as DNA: TGTGCCTGGTCCCCCTGGGCAGCTAGCACAGATACGCAGTATTTT.

The CDR3 protein is CASSQVGGIGGTDTQYF. The CDR3 nucleotides read TGTGCCAGCAGCCAAGTGGGCGGGATTGGAGGCACAGATACGCAGTATTTT. V gene TRBV4-2 combines with J gene TRBJ2-3; maybe TRBD2 (6 bases). Trimming took 1 base from V and 1 from J, leaving 15 bases between them. Germline CDR1 is LGHNA and CDR2 is YNFKEQ. CDR3 length: 17 amino acids.

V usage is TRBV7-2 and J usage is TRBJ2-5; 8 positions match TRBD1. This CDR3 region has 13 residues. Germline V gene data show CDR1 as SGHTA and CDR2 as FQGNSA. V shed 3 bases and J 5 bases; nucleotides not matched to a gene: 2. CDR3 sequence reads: CASSLTGAETQYF. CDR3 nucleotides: TGTGCCAGCAGCTTGACAGGGGCGGAGACCCAGTACTTC.

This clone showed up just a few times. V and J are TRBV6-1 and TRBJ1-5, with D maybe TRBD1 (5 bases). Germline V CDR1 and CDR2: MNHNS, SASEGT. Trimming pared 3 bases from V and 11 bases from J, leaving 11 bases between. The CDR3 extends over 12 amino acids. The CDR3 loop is CASSEPPGTQHF. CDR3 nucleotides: TGTGCCAGCAGTGAGCCGCCAGGGACCCAGCATTTT.

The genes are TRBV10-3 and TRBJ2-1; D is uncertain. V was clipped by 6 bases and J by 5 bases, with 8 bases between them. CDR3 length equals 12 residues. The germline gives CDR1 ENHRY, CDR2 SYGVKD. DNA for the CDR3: TGTGCCATCAGAACAGAACACAATGAGCAGTTCTTC. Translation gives CAIRTEHNEQFF.

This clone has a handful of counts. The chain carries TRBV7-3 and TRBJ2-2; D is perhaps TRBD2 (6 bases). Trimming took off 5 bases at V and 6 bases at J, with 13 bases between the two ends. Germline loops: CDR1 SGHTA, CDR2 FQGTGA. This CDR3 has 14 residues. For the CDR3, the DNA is TGTGCCAGCAGCCTCTCCGGGGGACCCGGGGAGCTGTTTTTT. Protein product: CASSLSGGPGELFF. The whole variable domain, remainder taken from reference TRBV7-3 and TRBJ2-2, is GAGVSQTPSNKVTEKGKYVELRCDPISGHTALYWYRQSLGQGPEFLIYFQGTGAADDSGLPNDRFFAVRPEGSVSTLKIQRTERGDSAVYLCASSLSGGPGELFFGEGSRLTVL.

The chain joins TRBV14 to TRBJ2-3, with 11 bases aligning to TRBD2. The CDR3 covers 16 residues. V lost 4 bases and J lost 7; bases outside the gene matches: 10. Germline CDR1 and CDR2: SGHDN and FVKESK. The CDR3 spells CASSRVGSSGRNTQYF. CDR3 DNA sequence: TGTGCCAGCAGCCGAGTCGGCTCTAGCGGGAGGAATACGCAGTATTTT. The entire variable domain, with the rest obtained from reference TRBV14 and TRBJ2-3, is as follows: EAGVTQFPSHSVIEKGQTVTLRCDPISGHDNLYWYRRVMGKEIKFLLHFVKESKQDESGMPNNRFLAERTGGTYSTLKVQPAELEDSGVYFCASSRVGSSGRNTQYFGPGTRLTVL.

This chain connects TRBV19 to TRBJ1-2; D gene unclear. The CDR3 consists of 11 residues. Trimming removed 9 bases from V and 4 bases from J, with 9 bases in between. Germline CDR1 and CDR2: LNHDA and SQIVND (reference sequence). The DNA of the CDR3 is TGTGCCAGGCGAGGTCCCTATGGCTACACCTTC. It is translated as CARRGPYGYTF. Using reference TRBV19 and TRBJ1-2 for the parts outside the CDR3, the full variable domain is DGGITQSPKYLFRKEGQNVTLSCEQNLNHDAMYWYRQDPGQGLRLIYYSQIVNDFQKGDIAEGYSVSREKKESFPLTVTSAQKNPTAFYLCARRGPYGYTFGSGTRLTVV.

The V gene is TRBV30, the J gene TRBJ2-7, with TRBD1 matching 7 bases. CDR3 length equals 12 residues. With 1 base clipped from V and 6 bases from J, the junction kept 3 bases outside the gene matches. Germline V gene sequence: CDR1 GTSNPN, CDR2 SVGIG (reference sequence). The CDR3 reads CAWSATGREQYF. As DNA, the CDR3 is TGTGCCTGGAGTGCGACAGGGCGCGAGCAGTACTTC. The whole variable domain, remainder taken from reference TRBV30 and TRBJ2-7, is SQTIHQWPATLVQPVGSPLSLECTVEGTSNPNLYWYRQAAGRGLQLLFYSVGIGQISSEVPQNLSASRPQDRQFILSSKKLLLSDSGFYLCAWSATGREQYFGPGTRLTVT.

CDR3 in amino acids: CASIRRGAGANVLTF. The CDR3, as DNA: TGTGCCAGCATCCGGAGGGGAGCTGGGGCCAACGTCCTGACTTTC. V and J are TRBV27 and TRBJ2-6; the D gene is possibly TRBD2 (6 bases). The V end lost 7 bases, the J end lost 2 bases, and 12 bases lay between the germline ends. Germline CDR1 is MNHEY and CDR2 is SMNVEV (reference sequence). This CDR3 contains 15 residues.

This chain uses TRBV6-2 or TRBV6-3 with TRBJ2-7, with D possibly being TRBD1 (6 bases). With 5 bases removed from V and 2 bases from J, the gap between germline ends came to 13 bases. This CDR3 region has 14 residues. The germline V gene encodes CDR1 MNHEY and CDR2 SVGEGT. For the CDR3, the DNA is TGTGCCAGCAGTGAGGACAGTGGGCCCTACGAGCAGTACTTC. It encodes CASSEDSGPYEQYF.

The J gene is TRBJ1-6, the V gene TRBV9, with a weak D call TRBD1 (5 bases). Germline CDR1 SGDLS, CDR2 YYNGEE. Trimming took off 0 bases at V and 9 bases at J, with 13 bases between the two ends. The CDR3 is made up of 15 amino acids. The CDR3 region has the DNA TGTGCCAGCAGCGTAGGCGACAGTCTGGGTTCACCCCTCCACTTT. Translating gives CASSVGDSLGSPLHF.

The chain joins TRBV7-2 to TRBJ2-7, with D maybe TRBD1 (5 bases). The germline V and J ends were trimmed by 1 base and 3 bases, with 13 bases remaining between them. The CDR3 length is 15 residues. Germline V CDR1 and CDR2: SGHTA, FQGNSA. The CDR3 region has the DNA TGTGCCAGCAGCTTAGGTTGGGCCAGGGTCTACGAGCAGTACTTC. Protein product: CASSLGWARVYEQYF.

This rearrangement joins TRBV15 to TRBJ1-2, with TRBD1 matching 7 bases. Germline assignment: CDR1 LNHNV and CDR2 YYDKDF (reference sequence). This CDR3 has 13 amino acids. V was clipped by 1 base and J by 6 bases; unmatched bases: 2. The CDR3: CATSRGQGNGYTF. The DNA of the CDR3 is TGTGCCACCAGCAGAGGACAGGGAAATGGCTACACCTTC.

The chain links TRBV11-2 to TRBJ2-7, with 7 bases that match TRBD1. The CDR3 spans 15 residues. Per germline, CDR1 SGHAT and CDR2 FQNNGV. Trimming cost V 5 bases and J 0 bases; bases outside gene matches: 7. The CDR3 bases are TGTGCCAGCAGCCCGTCGACAGGGACCTCCTACGAGCAGTACTTC. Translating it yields CASSPSTGTSYEQYF.